Below, 22 T cell receptor beta chains from the same sample are listed, as sequenced in a study of metastatic and nonmetastatic thyroid tumors. Patients underwent thyroid surgery, and none had received any treatment before it. TCRdb ran MiXCR on the PCR reads. Here the sample spans approximately 18,000 clones, 26% being singletons. The sequenced material came from tumor tissue. These TCRs come from a female donor with papillary thyroid cancer or a benign thyroid nodule (not recorded which). Some clones in this sample may be carry-over from other donors' samples.

This clone was counted once. V gene TRBV5-1 combines with J gene TRBJ1-1, with D perhaps TRBD1 (6 bases). The CDR3 loop spans 16 amino acids. With 4 bases removed from V and 4 bases from J, the gap between germline ends came to 20 bases. Germline CDR1 is SGHRS and CDR2 is YFSETQ. Here the CDR3 DNA reads TGCGCCAGCAGCCGGAACGCAGGGCAGGGGAGCACTGAAGCTTTCTTT. Translation gives CASSRNAGQGSTEAFF.

This clone was recorded many times. The J gene is TRBJ2-2, the V gene TRBV24-1, with TRBD2 matching over 10 bases. Germline V lookup: CDR1 KGHDR, CDR2 SFDVKD. Trimming at V came to 6 bases and at J to 7 bases, leaving 7 bases not matched to a gene. The CDR3 consists of 15 residues. In nucleotides, the CDR3 is TGTGCCACCAGTACCGGGACTAGCGTAGGCGGGGAGCTGTTTTTT. It is translated as CATSTGTSVGGELFF.

This clone was found many times. The V and J genes are TRBV25-1 and TRBJ1-2; weak D call: TRBD1 (6 bases). This CDR3 spans 16 amino acids. The germline gives CDR1 MGHDK, CDR2 SYGVNS. Trimming took off 4 bases at V and 8 bases at J, with 23 bases between the two ends. The CDR3 DNA reads TGTGCCAGCAGTGGTGGGACACCTCCTCGTCCATCCGGCTACACCTTC. It is translated as CASSGGTPPRPSGYTF.

There are many counts of this clone. This chain uses TRBV9 with TRBJ2-2; 11 positions agree with TRBD1. V was pared by 3 bases and J by 7 bases, with 5 bases of the junction left unmatched. CDR3 length equals 15 residues. The V gene's germline CDR1 is SGDLS and CDR2 YYNGEE. CDR3 nucleotide sequence: TGTGCCAGCAGCGACGGGACAGGGGGGGACGGGGAGCTGTTTTTT. Translation gives CASSDGTGGDGELFF.

The rearrangement links TRBV28 to TRBJ2-7; TRBD1 might be the D (5 bases). V lost 7 bases to trimming and J lost 5 bases, with 18 bases between them. The CDR3 sequence is 14 residues long. Germline V gene sequence: CDR1 MDHEN, CDR2 SYDVKM. CDR3 coding DNA: TGTGCCAGCAACAGGCGGCAGATCTACGACGAGCAGTACTTC. Protein: CASNRRQIYDEQYF.

This clone was counted at least ten times. The chain employs TRBV10-3 and TRBJ2-5; TRBD1 might be the D (8 bases). Germline lookup yields CDR1 ENHRY and CDR2 SYGVKD. The germline V and J ends were trimmed by 2 bases and 5 bases, with 12 bases remaining between them. This CDR3 region has 14 residues. CDR3 sequence (DNA): TGTGCCATCAGTGAGAAACAGGGGGGGGAGACCCAGTACTTC. As protein: CAISEKQGGETQYF.

This clone was recorded at least ten times. The genes are TRBV12-3 or TRBV12-4 and TRBJ1-3, with 9 bases fitting TRBD1. The CDR3 extends over 15 amino acids. After removal of 3 bases from V and 2 bases from J, the junction contained 2 bases not matched to a gene. DNA of the CDR3: TGTGCCAGCAGTTTTCGACAGGGGGCTGGAAACACCATATATTTT. It encodes CASSFRQGAGNTIYF.

This clone was seen ten or more times. The V call is TRBV7-6, the J call TRBJ2-1; D unclear. The CDR3 has 13 residues. Germline CDR1 reads SGHVS; CDR2 reads FNYEAQ. The V gene lost 6 bases and the J gene lost 0 bases, with 6 bases spanning the gap. CDR3 bases: TGTGCCAGCAGTCACAGCTCCTACAATGAGCAGTTCTTC. This translates into CASSHSSYNEQFF.

This clone showed up many times. The chain links TRBV5-1 to TRBJ2-5; 9 bases map to TRBD2. J was trimmed by 4 bases and V by 0 bases; bases with no gene match: 7. CDR1 is SGHRS and CDR2 is YFSETQ in the germline V gene. The CDR3 length is 16 residues. As DNA, the CDR3 is TGCGCCAGCAGCTTGGAGGGCGGGGGGGCCGGAGAGACCCAGTACTTC. This sequence encodes CASSLEGGGAGETQYF.

This clone was seen at least ten times. The chain is built from TRBV5-8 and TRBJ2-7, with TRBD1 identical over 11 bases. The V gene end was trimmed by 3 bases and the J gene end by 3 bases; junction bases not matched to a gene: 5. Germline V gene data show CDR1 as SGHTS and CDR2 as YDEGEE. There are 15 residues in the CDR3. CDR3 loop: CASSWTGGEVYEQYF. In DNA form, the CDR3 reads TGTGCCAGCAGCTGGACAGGGGGCGAGGTCTACGAGCAGTACTTC.

This clone is judged medium-sized. The V and J genes are TRBV6-1 and TRBJ1-3; no definite D call. Germline V lookup: CDR1 MNHNS, CDR2 SASEGT. V lost 6 bases to trimming and J lost 3 bases, with 15 bases between them. The CDR3 runs to 15 residues. In nucleotides, the CDR3 is TGTGCCAGCAGGGGCTCGGGGTTTGGTGGAAACACCATATATTTT. This sequence encodes CASRGSGFGGNTIYF.

The table lists this clone with many counts. The chain links TRBV7-9 to TRBJ2-2; TRBD2 might be the D (5 bases). CDR3 length equals 15 residues. In germline, CDR1 is SEHNR, CDR2 FQNEAQ (reference sequence). V was shortened by 1 base and J by 4 bases, with 10 bases between the two germline ends. CDR3 protein: CASSLGTGLTGELFF. The CDR3, as DNA: TGTGCCAGCAGCTTAGGGACCGGACTCACCGGGGAGCTGTTTTTT.

This clone was observed at least ten times. The rearrangement uses TRBV28 and TRBJ2-7, with unresolved D. This CDR3 region has 12 residues. Germline values: CDR1 MDHEN, CDR2 SYDVKM. The V end was cut by 6 bases, the J end by 2 bases, with 8 bases between. The CDR3 region is CASSFQAYEQYF. The DNA of the CDR3 is TGTGCCAGCAGCTTCCAGGCCTACGAGCAGTACTTC.

With respect to this clone: It may be a read error: a sequence one base away is much more abundant. The identical CDR3 is also encoded by other nucleotide sequences in the sample. This rearrangement joins TRBV25-1 to TRBJ2-7; D is uncertain. V gave up 6 bases and J gave up 2 bases, with 11 bases separating them. This CDR3 contains 13 residues. Germline-derived CDR1 and CDR2 are MGHDK and SYGVNS. The CDR3 region has the DNA TGTGCCAGCAGCTCCTACGGTCCCTACGAGCAGTACTTC. Protein: CASSSYGPYEQYF.

V usage is TRBV11-1 and J usage is TRBJ2-3; D may be TRBD2 (5 bases). Germline V gene sequence: CDR1 SGHAT, CDR2 FQDESV (reference sequence). The V end lost 4 bases, the J end lost 6 bases, and 20 bases lay between the germline ends. The CDR3 has 16 residues. This CDR3 is CASSSNWTGWSDTQYF. CDR3 sequence (DNA): TGTGCCAGCAGCTCAAATTGGACGGGGTGGTCTGATACGCAGTATTTT. The full variable domain, its missing parts supplied by reference TRBV11-1 and TRBJ2-3, is EAEVAQSPRYKITEKSQAVAFWCDPISGHATLYWYRQILGQGPELLVQFQDESVVDDSQLPKDRFSAERLKGVDSTLKIQPAELGDSAMYLCASSSNWTGWSDTQYFGPGTRLTVL.

This clone was seen many times. The chain uses TRBV20-1 and TRBJ1-5; D ambiguous. The V and J ends lost 4 bases and 0 bases respectively, with 10 bases between them. The CDR3 has 14 residues. Germline V CDR1 and CDR2: DFQATT, SNEGSKA (reference sequence). As DNA, the CDR3 is TGCAGTGCTACACTCCCCAATAGCAATCAGCCCCAGCATTTT. Protein: CSATLPNSNQPQHF.

CDR3 bases: TGTGCCAGCTGGCCACAGGGAGACATGAACACTGAAGCTTTCTTT. This codes for CASWPQGDMNTEAFF. J is TRBJ1-1 and V is TRBV10-3, with D maybe TRBD1 (6 bases). The germline V gene encodes CDR1 ENHRY and CDR2 SYGVKD. Trimming took 10 bases from V and 0 from J, leaving 18 bases between them. CDR3 length equals 15 residues.

This clone was seen repeatedly, ten times or more. The chain has TRBV7-8 and TRBJ2-4; the D is unclear. The CDR3 loop spans 12 amino acids. V lost 1 base and J lost 6, with 4 bases in between. Germline-derived CDR1 and CDR2 are SGHVS and FQNEAQ. The CDR3 region has the DNA TGTGCCAGCAGCTTAGATGTAAACATTCAGTACTTC. This codes for CASSLDVNIQYF.

Ten or more counts support this clone. A clone one base away is much larger, so this may be a read error. V is TRBV6-1 and J is TRBJ1-5, with 7 bases aligning to TRBD1. CDR3 length: 14 amino acids. Germline CDR1 reads MNHNS; CDR2 reads SASEGT. The CDR3 loop reads CAGSVQGGGQPQHF. Written as DNA, the CDR3 is TGTGCCGGCAGCGTCCAGGGGGGCGGCCAGCCCCAGCATTTT.

This clone is labeled as medium-sized. In DNA form, the CDR3 reads TGTGCCAGCAGTTTTTCGGAGAACTATGGCTACACCTTC. Its protein product is CASSFSENYGYTF. V usage is TRBV28 and J usage is TRBJ1-2; D gene uncertain. The V and J ends lost 3 bases and 2 bases respectively, with 7 bases between them. In germline, CDR1 is MDHEN, CDR2 SYDVKM. The CDR3 covers 13 residues.

There are many counts of this clone. One end of the junction does not line up with germline, which may come from a read error. Here the CDR3 DNA reads TGCAGTGCCAGAGTGGCACGCCAAGAGACCCAGTACTTC. Translated, it gives CSARVARQETQYF. The chain couples TRBV20-1 to TRBJ2-5; D remains unclear. This CDR3 has 13 amino acids. Per the germline V gene, CDR1 is DFQATT and CDR2 is SNEGSKA (reference sequence).

About this clone: One end of the junction fails to match germline, which may point to a read error. V gene TRBV4-1 combines with J gene TRBJ2-7; TRBD2 agrees at 9 bases. The CDR3 is made up of 15 amino acids. In germline, CDR1 is MGHRA, CDR2 YSYEKL. CDR3 sequence: CSSIPVGLADYEQYF. For the CDR3, the DNA is TGCTCCAGCATCCCAGTGGGACTAGCTGACTACGAGCAGTACTTC.